Reported below is one T cell receptor (beta chain). The antigen is not known. This CDR3 spans 14 amino acids. Germline V gene lookup returns CDR1 SEHNR and CDR2 FQNEAQ (reference sequence). The J segment lost 11 bases and the V segment lost 5 bases, leaving 10 bases of the junction unmatched. The source of the sample is a study of T cell repertoires and HLA-DP antigens. At the level of the study: Transduced HeLa cells presented HLA-DP to CD4+ T cells.

Assay used: immunoSEQ multiplex PCR; TCRdb lists only in-frame clones, some missing. The data show fewer than 75,000 clones, 80% seen once. The receptor comes from a man between 60 and 75 years old in good health and CMV-seronegative. Sequenced sample: CD4+ T cells from PBMCs. This rearrangement joins TRBV7-9 to TRBJ2-4; TRBD1 matches at 9 bases. As DNA, the CDR3 is TGTGCCAGCAGCCCGGGACAGGGAATGAGCCTTCAGTACTTC. This translates into CASSPGQGMSLQYF.